Listed below are T cell receptor beta chains from one sample, sequenced in a study of control samples from healthy donors and cancer patients. Data came from immunoSEQ multiplex PCR; TCRdb stores just in-frame clones and leaves some out. Of over 150,000 clones listed, roughly 94% are singletons. Sequencing was done on a sample of PBMCs. These receptors were taken from a man aged 60-69 years with colorectal cancer. The CDR3 runs from the conserved cysteine through the conserved F or W. The D gene is left open where the match is weak. Only part of the rows carry a size: once, few, many, or a class if the clone is expanded.

TRBV7-2 | - | - | CASSARTDQPQHF
TRBV27 | TRBD1 | - | CASRARDRGSNYGYTF
TRBV4-3 | TRBD1 | - | CASSQESLGTGMTNEKLFF
TRBV10-3 | TRBD2 | - | CAISETPGLETGELFF
TRBV11-1 | TRBD2 | - | CASSSSGSYNEQFF
TRBV30 | TRBD1 | once | CAWSPAGGGYTF
TRBV21-1 | - | - | CASSKPGGGAIDEQFF
TRBV5-1 | TRBD1 | - | CASSPGTGDQPQHF
TRBV10-1 | - | - | CASSDSLQGRDTQYF
TRBV19 | - | - | CASSTTDRWETQYF
TRBV18 | - | - | CASSPATDGGYTF
TRBV29-1 | - | - | CSAETRDKLNYGYTF
TRBV27 | - | once | CASSSQGATRETQYF
TRBV25-1 | TRBD1 | - | CASSDPGGTGEKLFF
TRBV5-1 | - | - | CASSTPDQETQYF
TRBV6-2/TRBV6-3 | - | - | CASSYRGAGTDTQYF
TRBV4-3 | TRBD2 | once | CASSQRGNSEDTQYF
TRBV9 | - | - | CASSVALRRDTDAYEQYF
TRBV19 | TRBD1 | few | CASSIPDRGLGTNYGYTF
TRBV5-1 | - | - | CASSVGDRGPEAFF
TRBV19 | - | - | CASITSTDGACNEQFF
TRBV7-9 | - | - | CASSLSTGHEQFF
TRBV6-4 | - | - | CASSDSPLKEQFF
TRBV30 | - | - | CAWDRGYRVDTEAFF
TRBV19 | TRBD1 | - | CASSMWDSNEQFF
TRBV19 | TRBD1 | once | CASRQERTGGNYGYTF
TRBV19 | - | - | CASSRGKGPYEQYF
TRBV5-4 | TRBD2 | - | CATAPGLPTDTQYF
TRBV27 | - | - | CASSLDGLGASPPTNEKLFF
TRBV25-1 | TRBD1 | - | CASSEPGQGTRGYTF
TRBV7-2 | - | - | CASLSGPNTGELFF
TRBV28 | - | - | CASSLHGNTEAFF
TRBV19 | - | - | CASSVQGEYGYTF
TRBV2 | TRBD1 | - | CASSPDRGGNTEAFF